This TCR beta chain comes out of a study of CD8 T cells in ankylosing spondylitis. Study-wide results and caveats: Ankylosing spondylitis blood seemed to carry a telltale TCR beta motif made of several highly homologous variants.

Remarks on this clonotype: Its antigen is undetermined.

TCRdb re-analysed the 5' RACE reads in MiXCR, keeping a single row per CDR3 protein. Of 150,000 or so distinct CDR3 sequences in the sample, roughly 34% were seen once. Sequencing input: synovial fluid, either unsorted or a sorted T cell fraction (not recorded which). This sequence was found in a male donor with ankylosing spondylitis.

The CDR3 DNA reads TGTGCCAGCAGCCCTCGACTAGCCGGGCTCTCAGATACGCAGTATTTT. This sequence encodes CASSPRLAGLSDTQYF. The chain couples TRBV9 to TRBJ2-3, with 7 bases aligning to TRBD2. Trimming removed 4 bases from V and 4 bases from J; junction bases left unmatched: 12. This CDR3 contains 16 residues. Looked up from germline, CDR1 is SGDLS and CDR2 is YYNGEE.